These T cell receptor beta chains were read from a single sample in a study of T-cell reconstitution after alpha-beta-depleted transplantation in children. TCRdb ran MiXCR on the PCR reads and lists one entry per CDR3 protein. There are hundreds of thousands of distinct CDR3 sequences in the sample; 20% to 25% occur only once, and over 12% lies in the top ten. Sequenced here: PBMCs, mostly from graft donor cells, sampled 360 days after TCRalphabeta/CD19-depleted stem cell transplant. Every receptor here comes from a boy under two years old who had a stem cell transplant for acute myeloid leukemia, so the T cells may come from the graft donor. Each CDR3 is given with its conserved first and last residue. The D gene is left open where the match is weak. A row's size may be missing; if present it is once, few, many or a size class.

V gene	clone size	J gene	D gene	CDR3 DNA	CDR3 protein
TRBV5-1	many	TRBJ2-6	NA	TGCGCCAGCAGCTTGGCCGCCCGTCCCGTAGGGGCCAACGTCCTGACTTTC	CASSLAARPVGANVLTF
TRBV20-1	few	TRBJ1-1	NA	TGCAGTGCTCCCTTACAGGGTTCCGACACTGAAGCTTTCTTT	CSAPLQGSDTEAFF
TRBV28	many	TRBJ2-3	NA	TGTGCCAGCACCAAAGATCTAGCTAGCACAGATACGCAGTATTTT	CASTKDLASTDTQYF
TRBV12-3/TRBV12-4	many	TRBJ1-6	TRBD1	TGTGCCAGCAGTGGCAGGGGGCCGAATTCACCCCTCCACTTT	CASSGRGPNSPLHF
TRBV18	many	TRBJ2-5	NA	TGTGCCAGCTCGCTAGCGAGAGTAGAGACCCAGTACTTC	CASSLARVETQYF
TRBV18	NA	TRBJ2-1	NA	TGTGCCAGCTCCGGGACACTACTATACAATGAGCAGTTCTTC	CASSGTLLYNEQFF
TRBV10-1	NA	TRBJ2-2	NA	TGCGCCACGTCTCAGGCACGGAGGGAGCTGTTTTTT	CATSQARRELFF
TRBV20-1	many	TRBJ1-5	NA	TGCAGTGCTAGCGGGGGGCAGTATAGCAATCAGCCCCAGCATTTT	CSASGGQYSNQPQHF
TRBV20-1	NA	TRBJ1-1	NA	TGCAGTGCCCCACCGCACGCGAACACTGAAGCTTTCTTT	CSAPPHANTEAFF
TRBV29-1	many	TRBJ2-3	TRBD1	TGCAGCGTTGCGGGAACAGGGGTGAGCACAGATACGCAGTATTTT	CSVAGTGVSTDTQYF
TRBV11-2	many	TRBJ2-3	NA	TGTGCCAGCAGCTTGGTCACGGTGGCGACAGATACGCAGTATTTT	CASSLVTVATDTQYF
TRBV12-3/TRBV12-4	many	TRBJ2-4	TRBD1	TGTGCCAGCAGTTTCCCCCCCGGACAGGGACGTGTCAAAAACATTCAGTACTTC	CASSFPPGQGRVKNIQYF
TRBV12-3/TRBV12-4	NA	TRBJ2-5	TRBD2	TGTGCCAGCAGTTTAGCCGGACTAGCAGCCAATAAAGAGACCCAGTACTTC	CASSLAGLAANKETQYF
TRBV20-1	NA	TRBJ2-4	TRBD1	TGCTGTGCTCCCCGACAGGGATCCGCCCTAGCCAAAAACATTCAGTACTTC	CCAPRQGSALAKNIQYF
TRBV12-3/TRBV12-4	NA	TRBJ2-7	TRBD1	TGTGCCAGCAGTTACGGGACAGGGCTCTACGAGCAGTACTTC	CASSYGTGLYEQYF
TRBV9	few	TRBJ2-3	TRBD2	TGTGCCAGCAGCGTAGTTGCTAGCGGGGGTAGGGATACGCAGTATTTT	CASSVVASGGRDTQYF
TRBV7-9	NA	TRBJ1-1	TRBD1	TGTGCCAGCAGCACCGACAGGGATCGGTTCCAGGAAGCTTTCTTT	CASSTDRDRFQEAFF
TRBV6-5	few	TRBJ2-1	TRBD1	TGTGCCAGCAGTTACTTACAGGGGGGCGTGTACAATGAGCAGTTCTTC	CASSYLQGGVYNEQFF
TRBV5-1	NA	TRBJ2-7	NA	TGCGCCAGCAGCTTACCAGGGGACGACTACGAGCAGTACTTC	CASSLPGDDYEQYF
TRBV20-1	NA	TRBJ2-3	TRBD2	TGCAGTGCTAGAGATCTGGGGCCTAGCGGGGTGGATACGCAGTATTTT	CSARDLGPSGVDTQYF
TRBV6-1	NA	TRBJ1-4	NA	TGTGCCAGCGGTCCGACAGCGACAAATGAAAAACTGTTTTTT	CASGPTATNEKLFF
TRBV12-3/TRBV12-4	NA	TRBJ1-2	TRBD1	TGTGCCAGCACTGGGACAGGGTTCTATGGCTACACCTTC	CASTGTGFYGYTF
TRBV28	once	TRBJ2-3	NA	TGTGCCAGCAGTTTAATCAGGGCAACATCAGATACGCAGTATTTT	CASSLIRATSDTQYF
TRBV12-3/TRBV12-4	NA	TRBJ2-2	TRBD2	TGTGCCAGCAGACTTCTAGCGGGGGGGCGGAACACCGGGGAGCTGTTTTTT	CASRLLAGGRNTGELFF
TRBV21-1	once	TRBJ2-2	NA	TGTGCCAGCAGCAAAGTATTACAGGCCACCGGGGAGCTGTTTTTT	CASSKVLQATGELFF
TRBV24-1	NA	TRBJ1-2	NA	TGTGCCACCAGTGAGTCGGCAGGGGATGGCTACACCTTC	CATSESAGDGYTF
TRBV12-3/TRBV12-4	NA	TRBJ2-7	NA	TGTGCCAGCAGCATCGCGGAGGCGAAGCAGTACTTC	CASSIAEAKQYF
TRBV20-1	NA	TRBJ2-6	NA	TGCAGTGGTCGGAGATCTGGGGCCAACGTCCTGACTTTC	CSGRRSGANVLTF
TRBV7-2	NA	TRBJ2-3	NA	TGTGCCAGCAGCTCACAAACCAGCACAGATACGCAGTATTTT	CASSSQTSTDTQYF
TRBV12-3/TRBV12-4	few	TRBJ2-5	NA	TGTGCCAGCGCCGTCTATGGTCGTACCAAGACCCAGTACTTC	CASAVYGRTKTQYF
TRBV7-2	few	TRBJ2-3	NA	TGTGCCAGCAGCCCCAGGGGAACCACAGATACGCAGTATTTT	CASSPRGTTDTQYF
TRBV10-3	many	TRBJ2-5	NA	TGTGCCATCAGACCGGGACGTAGGTCCCAAGAGACCCAGTACTTC	CAIRPGRRSQETQYF
TRBV29-1	many	TRBJ2-5	NA	TGCAGCGTGGAGGTCGGGGGAGAAGAGACCCAGTACTTC	CSVEVGGEETQYF
TRBV20-1	many	TRBJ2-2	NA	TGCAGTGCTACCCGAGGGCACGGGGAGCTGTTTTTT	CSATRGHGELFF
TRBV7-9	few	TRBJ1-1	TRBD1	TGTGCCAGCAGCACGACCGGGACAGGGGAAAGGGAAGCTTTCTTT	CASSTTGTGEREAFF
TRBV6-5	NA	TRBJ1-1	NA	TGTGCCAGCAGTTACTCGGAAGGGGGGAACACTGAAGCTTTCTTT	CASSYSEGGNTEAFF
TRBV6-2/TRBV6-3	many	TRBJ2-2	TRBD1	TGTGCCAGCAGAAGGACAGGGCATAACACCGGGGAGCTGTTTTTT	CASRRTGHNTGELFF
TRBV24-1	NA	TRBJ2-1	TRBD2	TGTGCCACTTCCCCCCGGCGGGGGGGCATCAATGAGCAGTTCTTC	CATSPRRGGINEQFF
TRBV7-8	NA	TRBJ2-1	NA	TGTGCCAGCAGCTTAGGGTGGAATGAGCAGTTCTTC	CASSLGWNEQFF
TRBV20-1	NA	TRBJ2-1	NA	TGCAGTGCTGTCCCTAGCGATGGGGGGCAGTTCTTC	CSAVPSDGGQFF
TRBV6-5	few	TRBJ2-3	NA	TGTGCCAGCAGTTACGCCGAACCCCCACACGCAGATACGCAGTATTTT	CASSYAEPPHADTQYF
TRBV3-1	NA	TRBJ2-5	NA	TGTGCCAGCAGCCAAGAGGCGACAGCGCTTCAAGAGACCCAGTACTTC	CASSQEATALQETQYF
TRBV18	many	TRBJ2-5	TRBD2	TGTGCCAGCTCACCGCAAAGCGGGGGCCGCCGCCAAGAGACCCAGTACTTC	CASSPQSGGRRQETQYF
TRBV7-2	NA	TRBJ2-4	TRBD1	TGTGCCAGCAGCTTCCAGGGGGCCCTAGCCAAAAACATTCAGTACTTC	CASSFQGALAKNIQYF
TRBV7-2	many	TRBJ1-6	NA	TGTGCCAGCAGCTTAGAAGGGCCGCTTAGGACACCCCTCCACTTT	CASSLEGPLRTPLHF
TRBV20-1	NA	TRBJ1-5	TRBD1	TGCAGTGCCCACAGGGACAGACGACCGGAACAGCCCCAGCATTTT	CSAHRDRRPEQPQHF
TRBV5-1	many	TRBJ2-1	TRBD1	TGCGCCAGCAGCTTGCGCCAGGGACAGGGGGTAGGTGAGCAGTTCTTC	CASSLRQGQGVGEQFF
TRBV6-6	many	TRBJ1-1	NA	TGTGCCAGCACGGAGGTAAACACTGAAGCTTTCTTT	CASTEVNTEAFF
TRBV19	few	TRBJ2-1	TRBD1	TGTGCCAGTAGTACCCGACAGGGGGCGGTTGGTGAGCAGTTCTTC	CASSTRQGAVGEQFF
TRBV20-1	NA	TRBJ2-1	NA	TGCAGTGCTACCGGGACTCGAAGGTTCTTC	CSATGTRRFF
TRBV6-1	NA	TRBJ1-2	NA	TGTGCCAGCAGTGGAGAGACAAAGTACTATGGCTACACCTTC	CASSGETKYYGYTF
TRBV5-4	NA	TRBJ2-4	TRBD2	TGTGCCAGCAGCTTGGAAGCGGGGTCCAAAAACATTCAGTACTTC	CASSLEAGSKNIQYF
TRBV29-1	many	TRBJ2-1	NA	TGCAGCGTTGCCGGGAGCCCTCTCGGCGATGAGCAGTTCTTC	CSVAGSPLGDEQFF
TRBV6-5	NA	TRBJ1-2	NA	TGTGCCAGCAGTTCCCGACAGAATGGCTACACCTTC	CASSSRQNGYTF
TRBV6-1	many	TRBJ2-1	NA	TGTGCCAGCAGTGAGGTAGCCGATCTTTACAATGAGCAGTTCTTC	CASSEVADLYNEQFF
TRBV11-2	few	TRBJ2-3	TRBD2	TGTGCCAGCAGCTTAGTTCGAGCACTAGCGGGGGGCACAGATACGCAGTATTTT	CASSLVRALAGGTDTQYF
TRBV28	many	TRBJ1-1	TRBD1	TGTGCCAGCAGTTCGACAGGGACTGGGTACACTGAAGCTTTCTTT	CASSSTGTGYTEAFF